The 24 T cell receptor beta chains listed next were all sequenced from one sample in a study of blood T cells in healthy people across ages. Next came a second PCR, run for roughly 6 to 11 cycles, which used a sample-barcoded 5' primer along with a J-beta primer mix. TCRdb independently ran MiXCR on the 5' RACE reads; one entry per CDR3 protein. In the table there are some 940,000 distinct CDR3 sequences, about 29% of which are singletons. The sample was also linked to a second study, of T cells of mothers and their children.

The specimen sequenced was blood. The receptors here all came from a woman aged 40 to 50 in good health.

Written as DNA, the CDR3 is TGCAGTGCTAGAGATAATGGCAGTCCTAGTATCTCTGGAAACACCATATATTTT. Translation: CSARDNGSPSISGNTIYF. The gene calls are TRBV20-1 and TRBJ1-3; the D is unclear. V lost 0 bases, J lost 0 bases, and 18 bases lay in between. From germline, CDR1 is DFQATT and CDR2 SNEGSKA (reference sequence). The CDR3 loop spans 18 amino acids.

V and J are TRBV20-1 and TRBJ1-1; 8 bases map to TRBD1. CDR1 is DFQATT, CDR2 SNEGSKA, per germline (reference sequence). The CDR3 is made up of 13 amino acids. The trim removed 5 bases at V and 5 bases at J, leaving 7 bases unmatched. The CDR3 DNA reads TGCAGTGCTGGCAGGGGGCAGGTAACTGAAGCTTTCTTT. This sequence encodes CSAGRGQVTEAFF.

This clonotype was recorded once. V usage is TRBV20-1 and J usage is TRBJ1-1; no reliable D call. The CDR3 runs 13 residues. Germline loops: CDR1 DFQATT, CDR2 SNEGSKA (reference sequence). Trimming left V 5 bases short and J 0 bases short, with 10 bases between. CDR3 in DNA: TGCAGTGCTGCCCGACACCTGAACACTGAAGCTTTCTTT. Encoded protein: CSAARHLNTEAFF.

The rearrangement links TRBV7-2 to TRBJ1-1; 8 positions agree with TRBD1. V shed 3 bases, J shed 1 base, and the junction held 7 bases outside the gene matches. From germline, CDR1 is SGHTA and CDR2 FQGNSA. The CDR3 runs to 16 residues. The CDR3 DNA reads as TGTGCCAGCAGCTTCCAGACAGGGGAGGGGAACACTGAAGCTTTCTTT. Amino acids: CASSFQTGEGNTEAFF.

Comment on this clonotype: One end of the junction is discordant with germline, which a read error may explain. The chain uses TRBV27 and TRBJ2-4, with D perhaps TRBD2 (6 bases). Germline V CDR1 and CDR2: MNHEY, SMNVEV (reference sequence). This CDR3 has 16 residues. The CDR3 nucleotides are TGTGCCGGCAGCCCCGGGGGTGGGTTGTCCAAAAACATTCAGTACTTC. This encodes CAGSPGGGLSKNIQYF.

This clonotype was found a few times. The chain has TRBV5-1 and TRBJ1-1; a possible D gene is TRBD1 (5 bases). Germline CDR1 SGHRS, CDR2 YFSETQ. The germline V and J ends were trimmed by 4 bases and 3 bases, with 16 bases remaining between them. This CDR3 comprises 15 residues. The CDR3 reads CASSHQRGGYTEAFF. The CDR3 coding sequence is TGCGCCAGCAGCCACCAACGGGGCGGCTACACTGAAGCTTTCTTT.

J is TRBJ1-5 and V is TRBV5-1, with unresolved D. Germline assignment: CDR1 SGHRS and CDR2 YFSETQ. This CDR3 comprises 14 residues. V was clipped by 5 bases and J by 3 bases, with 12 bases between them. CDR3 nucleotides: TGCGCCAGCAGACCAGTCCCCGACAATCAGCCCCAGCATTTT. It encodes CASRPVPDNQPQHF.

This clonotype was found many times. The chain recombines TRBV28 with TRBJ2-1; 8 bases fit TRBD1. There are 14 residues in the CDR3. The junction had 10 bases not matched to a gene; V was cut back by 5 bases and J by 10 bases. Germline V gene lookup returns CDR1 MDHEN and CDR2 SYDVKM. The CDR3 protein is CASSPWTGSKEQFF. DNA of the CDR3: TGTGCCAGCAGTCCGTGGACAGGGTCTAAAGAGCAGTTCTTC. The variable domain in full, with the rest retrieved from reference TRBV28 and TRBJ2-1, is DVKVTQSSRYLVKRTGEKVFLECVQDMDHENMFWYRQDPGLGLRLIYFSYDVKMKEKGDIPEGYSVSREKKERFSLILESASTNQTSMYLCASSPWTGSKEQFFGPGTRLTVL.

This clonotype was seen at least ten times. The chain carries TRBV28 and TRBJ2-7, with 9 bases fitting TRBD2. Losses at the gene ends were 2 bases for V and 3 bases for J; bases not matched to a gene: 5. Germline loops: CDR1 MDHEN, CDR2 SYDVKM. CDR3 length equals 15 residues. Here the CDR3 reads CASSLTASGDYEQYF. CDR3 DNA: TGTGCCAGCAGTTTAACGGCTAGCGGGGACTACGAGCAGTACTTC.

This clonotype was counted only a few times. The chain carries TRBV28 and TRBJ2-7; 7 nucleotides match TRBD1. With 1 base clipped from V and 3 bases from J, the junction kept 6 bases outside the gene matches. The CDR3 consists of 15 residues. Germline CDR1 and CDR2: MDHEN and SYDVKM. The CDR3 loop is CASSLYTGVVYEQYF. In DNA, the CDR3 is TGTGCCAGCAGTTTATATACAGGGGTCGTCTACGAGCAGTACTTC.

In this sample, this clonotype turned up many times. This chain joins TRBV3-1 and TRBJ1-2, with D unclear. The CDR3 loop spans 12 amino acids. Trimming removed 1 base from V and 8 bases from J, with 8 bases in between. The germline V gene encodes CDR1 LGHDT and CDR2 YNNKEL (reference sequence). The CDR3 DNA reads TGTGCCAGCAGCCAAGCCCACGACGGCTACACCTTC. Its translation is CASSQAHDGYTF.

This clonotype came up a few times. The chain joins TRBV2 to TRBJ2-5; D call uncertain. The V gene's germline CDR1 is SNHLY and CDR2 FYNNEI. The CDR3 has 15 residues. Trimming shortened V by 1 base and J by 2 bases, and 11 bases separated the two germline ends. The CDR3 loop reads CASSEGGAPQETQYF. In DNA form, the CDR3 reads TGTGCCAGCAGTGAAGGTGGAGCGCCGCAAGAGACCCAGTACTTC.

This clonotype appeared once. The CDR3 nucleotides are TGTGCCAGCAGTTTTGGAAACAGGGGGATCGATGAGCAGTTCTTC. Translating it yields CASSFGNRGIDEQFF. J is TRBJ2-1 and V is TRBV28; 8 bases fit TRBD1. Germline CDR1 is MDHEN and CDR2 is SYDVKM. The CDR3 consists of 15 residues. V trimming: 3 bases; J trimming: 8 bases; junction bases outside the gene matches: 9.

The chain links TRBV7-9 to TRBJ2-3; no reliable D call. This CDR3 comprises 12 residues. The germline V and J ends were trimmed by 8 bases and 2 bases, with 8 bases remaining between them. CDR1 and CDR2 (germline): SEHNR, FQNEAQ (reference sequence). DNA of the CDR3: TGTGCCAGCGCGGCAGACACAGATACGCAGTATTTT. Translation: CASAADTDTQYF.

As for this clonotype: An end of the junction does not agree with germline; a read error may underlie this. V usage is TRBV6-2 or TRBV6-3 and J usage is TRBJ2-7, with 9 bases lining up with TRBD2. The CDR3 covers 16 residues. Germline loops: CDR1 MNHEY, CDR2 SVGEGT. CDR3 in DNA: TGTACCAGCAGTTTCCTTAGCGGGGGCACTTCCTACGAGCAGTACTTC. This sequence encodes CTSSFLSGGTSYEQYF.

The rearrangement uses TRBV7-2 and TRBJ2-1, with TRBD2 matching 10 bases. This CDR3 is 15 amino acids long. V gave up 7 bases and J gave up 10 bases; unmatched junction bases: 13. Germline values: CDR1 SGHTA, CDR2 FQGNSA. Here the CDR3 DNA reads TGTGCCAGCACCCAGATGGCTAGCGGGGGAATGGAGCAGTTCTTC. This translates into CASTQMASGGMEQFF. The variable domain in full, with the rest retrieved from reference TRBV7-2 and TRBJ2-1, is GAGVSQSPSNKVTEKGKDVELRCDPISGHTALYWYRQSLGQGLEFLIYFQGNSAPDKSGLPSDRFSAERTGGSVSTLTIQRTQQEDSAVYLCASTQMASGGMEQFFGPGTRLTVL.

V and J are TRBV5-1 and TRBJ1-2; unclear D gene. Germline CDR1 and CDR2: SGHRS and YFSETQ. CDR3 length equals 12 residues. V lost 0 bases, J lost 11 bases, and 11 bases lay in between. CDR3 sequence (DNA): TGCGCCAGCAGCTTGGACCGAATCCGTTACACCTTC. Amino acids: CASSLDRIRYTF.

CDR3 nucleotide sequence: TGTGCCAGCAGCCCTAATTTAAGGGACCGTAGGTACAATGAGCAGTTCTTC. Residues: CASSPNLRDRRYNEQFF. The V gene is TRBV14, the J gene TRBJ2-1, with D perhaps assigned TRBD1 or TRBD2 (5 bases each). Germline lookup yields CDR1 SGHDN and CDR2 FVKESK. V lost 4 bases to trimming and J lost 4 bases, with 20 bases between them. The CDR3 has 17 residues.

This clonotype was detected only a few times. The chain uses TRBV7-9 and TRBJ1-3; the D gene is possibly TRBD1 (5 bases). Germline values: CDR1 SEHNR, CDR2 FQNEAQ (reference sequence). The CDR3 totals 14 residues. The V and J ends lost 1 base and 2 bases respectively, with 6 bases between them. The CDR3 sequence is CASSLGQPGNTIYF. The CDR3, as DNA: TGTGCCAGCAGCTTAGGACAGCCTGGAAACACCATATATTTT.

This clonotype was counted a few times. This chain's CDR3 is CASSRLRDRGAGELFF. DNA for the CDR3: TGTGCCAGCAGTCGGCTCCGGGACAGGGGTGCCGGGGAGCTGTTTTTT. The chain joins TRBV12-3 or TRBV12-4 to TRBJ2-2, with 10 bases lining up with TRBD1. Losses at the gene ends were 5 bases for V and 6 bases for J; bases not matched to a gene: 9. The CDR3 extends over 16 amino acids.

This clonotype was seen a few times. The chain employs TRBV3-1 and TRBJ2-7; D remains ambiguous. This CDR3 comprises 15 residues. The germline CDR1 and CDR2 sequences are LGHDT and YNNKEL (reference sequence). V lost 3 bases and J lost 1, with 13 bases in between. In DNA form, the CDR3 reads TGTGCCAGCAGCCAGGAAGGGTTAAGATCCTACGAGCAGTACTTC. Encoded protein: CASSQEGLRSYEQYF.

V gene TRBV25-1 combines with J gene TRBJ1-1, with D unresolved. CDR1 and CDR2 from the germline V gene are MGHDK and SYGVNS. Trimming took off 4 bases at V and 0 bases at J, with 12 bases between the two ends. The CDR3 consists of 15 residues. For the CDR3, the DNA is TGTGCCAGCAGTGTAGACGGACCCATGAACACTGAAGCTTTCTTT. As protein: CASSVDGPMNTEAFF.

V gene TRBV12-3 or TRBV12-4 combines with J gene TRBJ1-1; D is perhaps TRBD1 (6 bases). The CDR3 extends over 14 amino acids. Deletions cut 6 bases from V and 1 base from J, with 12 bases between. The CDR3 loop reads CASRGGQQNTEAFF. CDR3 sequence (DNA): TGTGCCAGCAGGGGGGGACAACAGAACACTGAAGCTTTCTTT.

CDR3 sequence reads: CASSPTGPSGEQYF. The CDR3 DNA reads TGTGCCAGCAGCCCGACAGGTCCTTCCGGCGAGCAGTACTTC. This chain connects TRBV12-3 or TRBV12-4 to TRBJ2-7, with D perhaps matching TRBD1 (6 bases). V lost 6 bases and J lost 6, with 18 bases in between. This CDR3 contains 14 residues.